A selection of T cell receptor beta chains follows, all from one sample in a study of T cells after yellow fever vaccination. Each CDR3 protein gets one entry after TCRdb re-called the 5' RACE reads with MiXCR. The top ten clones hold around an eighth of a sample with 450,000 to 650,000 distinct CDR3 sequences, approximately 12% of them seen once. Source: PBMCs, taken on the day of the yellow fever booster vaccination. Every receptor here comes from a young man who received the YFV17D yellow fever vaccine. Each CDR3 is given with its conserved first and last residue. The D gene is left open where the match is weak. A row's size may be missing; if present it is once, few, many or a size class.

V	size	J	D	DNA	CDR3
TRBV6-2/TRBV6-3	once	TRBJ2-7	-	TGTGCCAGCAGTTACTCATCCGGACGACTAGTGGGAAGCTCCTACGAGCAGTACTTC	CASSYSSGRLVGSSYEQYF
TRBV5-1	few	TRBJ2-1	-	TGCGCCAGCAGCTACCAGGACAGCGCCTTGGTCCTTATGTATGAGCAGTTCTTC	CASSYQDSALVLMYEQFF
TRBV5-8	-	TRBJ2-7	-	TGTGCCAGCAGTCGGTTGCTAACCTACGAGCAGTACTTC	CASSRLLTYEQYF
TRBV7-2	-	TRBJ2-5	TRBD2	TGTGCCAGCAGCTTAGGACTAGCGGGGTCGGGGGCCCAGTACTTC	CASSLGLAGSGAQYF
TRBV9	-	TRBJ2-3	-	TGTGCCAGCACCCTTCGACCGAGCACAGATACGCAGTATTTT	CASTLRPSTDTQYF
TRBV4-2	many	TRBJ2-1	TRBD2	TGTGCCAGCAGCCAAGATGCTAGCGGCTCCTACAATGAGCAGTTCTTC	CASSQDASGSYNEQFF
TRBV5-1	few	TRBJ2-1	TRBD2	TGCGCCAGCAGCTCCCTGGCGGGAGGCCACAATGAGCAGTTCTTC	CASSSLAGGHNEQFF
TRBV30	-	TRBJ2-1	TRBD2	TGTGCCTGGAACGGGGCCGCGGGGGGGGCGAATGAGCAGTTCTTC	CAWNGAAGGANEQFF
TRBV5-1	few	TRBJ2-4	TRBD1	TGCGCCAGCAGCCCGGATGGGACAGGGTTCAACATTCAGTACTTC	CASSPDGTGFNIQYF
TRBV4-3	few	TRBJ1-1	-	TGCGCCAGCAGCCAAGAGGGGGGGGTTGAAAATGAAGCTTTCTTT	CASSQEGGVENEAFF
TRBV10-3	few	TRBJ1-2	-	TGTGCCATCAGTGAGTCGGGCAGGGACTATGGCTACACCTTC	CAISESGRDYGYTF
TRBV7-2	-	TRBJ2-2	-	TGTGCCAGCAGCTTAGACACATTGAACACCGGGGAGCTGTTTTTT	CASSLDTLNTGELFF
TRBV20-1	-	TRBJ1-1	-	TGCAGTGCTAGGGAGGGGTCGTCCGGCGGGAACACTGAAGCTTTCTTT	CSAREGSSGGNTEAFF
TRBV20-1	-	TRBJ1-1	-	TGCAGTGCTAGGGGCATCCCAGGCACTGAAGCTTTCTTT	CSARGIPGTEAFF
TRBV7-2	few	TRBJ2-1	-	TGTGCCAGCAGTCGTTATTTCGGTTTTGATGAGCAGTTCTTC	CASSRYFGFDEQFF
TRBV10-3	few	TRBJ2-3	-	TGTGCCATCAGCCGAAACACAGATACGCAGTATTTT	CAISRNTDTQYF
TRBV20-1	-	TRBJ2-5	-	TGCAGTGCTAGAGATCCAGGGCGAGAGACCCAGTACTTC	CSARDPGRETQYF
TRBV19	-	TRBJ1-5	-	TGTGCCAGTAGGCCGTTACTGGGGAAGAATCAGCCCCAGCATTTT	CASRPLLGKNQPQHF
TRBV4-3	few	TRBJ2-1	TRBD2	TGCGCCAGCAGCCAACACTCGGGACTAGCGGGACTTAGCTCCTACAATGAGCAGTTCTTC	CASSQHSGLAGLSSYNEQFF
TRBV30	few	TRBJ2-1	TRBD2	TGTGCCTGGAGTAGAGCGGGAGGAGACTACAATGAGCAGTTCTTC	CAWSRAGGDYNEQFF
TRBV3-1	-	TRBJ2-1	TRBD2	TGTGCCAGCAGGGATAGCGGGAGGGGTGAGCAGTTCTTC	CASRDSGRGEQFF
TRBV20-1	many	TRBJ1-4	-	TGCAGTGCTAGAGACCCAGGGGTAAAACTGTTTTTT	CSARDPGVKLFF
TRBV7-9	-	TRBJ1-2	-	TGTGCCAGCAGCGGGCAGGACGTCTATGGCTACACCTTC	CASSGQDVYGYTF
TRBV25-1	few	TRBJ1-2	-	TGTGCCAGCAGTGAAATGGGGGCCATCTATGGCTACACCTTC	CASSEMGAIYGYTF
TRBV6-2/TRBV6-3	-	TRBJ2-7	-	TGTGCCAGCAGTAAGCCAGAAGACAGCTCCTACGAGCAGTACTTC	CASSKPEDSSYEQYF
TRBV12-3/TRBV12-4	-	TRBJ2-4	-	TGTGCCAGCAGTTTCCCCGACACGGGGGATAGCCCGAACATTCAGTACTTC	CASSFPDTGDSPNIQYF
TRBV5-1	-	TRBJ1-6	-	TGCGCCAGCACCGAGGGTGATTCACCCCTCCACTTT	CASTEGDSPLHF
TRBV3-1	many	TRBJ2-1	TRBD2	TGTGCCAGCAGCCTGGGACTAGCGGGAGTTCTCGAGCAGTTCTTC	CASSLGLAGVLEQFF
TRBV6-2/TRBV6-3	-	TRBJ2-1	-	TGTGCCAGCAGGTCACCCTGGTTGGCGGGAAGGGTTTTCAATGAGCAGTTCTTC	CASRSPWLAGRVFNEQFF
TRBV7-2	many	TRBJ2-2	TRBD2	TGTGCCAGCAGCTTTAGCGGGAGTACCGGGGAGCTGTTTTTT	CASSFSGSTGELFF
TRBV20-1	few	TRBJ1-1	-	TGCAGTGCTAGAGTTACAGGTCCAGGGACTGAAGCTTTCTTT	CSARVTGPGTEAFF
TRBV29-1	-	TRBJ1-4	-	TGCAGCGCTCATACTAATGAAAAACTGTTTTTT	CSAHTNEKLFF
TRBV25-1	few	TRBJ2-7	TRBD1	TGTGCCAGCGCTGACAGGGGTTCTTTTTACGAGCAGTACTTC	CASADRGSFYEQYF
TRBV20-1	few	TRBJ2-1	-	TGCAGTGCTAGGGCCCTCGGGGGAGGAACCAATGAGCAGTTCTTC	CSARALGGGTNEQFF
TRBV30	-	TRBJ2-2	TRBD2	TGTGCCTGGAGTGCAGGGACTAGCGGGAGGTCCGGGGAGCTGTTTTTT	CAWSAGTSGRSGELFF
TRBV18	-	TRBJ2-1	-	TGTGCCAGCTCACCACTGGCAGGGTCGGGTATCAATGAGCAGTTCTTC	CASSPLAGSGINEQFF
TRBV20-1	few	TRBJ2-7	TRBD2	TGCAGTGGTTTGGGGACTAGCGGCACCTACGAGCAGTACTTC	CSGLGTSGTYEQYF
TRBV18	few	TRBJ1-1	-	TGTGCCAGCTCACCACCGATGGCGGGCACTGAAGCTTTCTTT	CASSPPMAGTEAFF